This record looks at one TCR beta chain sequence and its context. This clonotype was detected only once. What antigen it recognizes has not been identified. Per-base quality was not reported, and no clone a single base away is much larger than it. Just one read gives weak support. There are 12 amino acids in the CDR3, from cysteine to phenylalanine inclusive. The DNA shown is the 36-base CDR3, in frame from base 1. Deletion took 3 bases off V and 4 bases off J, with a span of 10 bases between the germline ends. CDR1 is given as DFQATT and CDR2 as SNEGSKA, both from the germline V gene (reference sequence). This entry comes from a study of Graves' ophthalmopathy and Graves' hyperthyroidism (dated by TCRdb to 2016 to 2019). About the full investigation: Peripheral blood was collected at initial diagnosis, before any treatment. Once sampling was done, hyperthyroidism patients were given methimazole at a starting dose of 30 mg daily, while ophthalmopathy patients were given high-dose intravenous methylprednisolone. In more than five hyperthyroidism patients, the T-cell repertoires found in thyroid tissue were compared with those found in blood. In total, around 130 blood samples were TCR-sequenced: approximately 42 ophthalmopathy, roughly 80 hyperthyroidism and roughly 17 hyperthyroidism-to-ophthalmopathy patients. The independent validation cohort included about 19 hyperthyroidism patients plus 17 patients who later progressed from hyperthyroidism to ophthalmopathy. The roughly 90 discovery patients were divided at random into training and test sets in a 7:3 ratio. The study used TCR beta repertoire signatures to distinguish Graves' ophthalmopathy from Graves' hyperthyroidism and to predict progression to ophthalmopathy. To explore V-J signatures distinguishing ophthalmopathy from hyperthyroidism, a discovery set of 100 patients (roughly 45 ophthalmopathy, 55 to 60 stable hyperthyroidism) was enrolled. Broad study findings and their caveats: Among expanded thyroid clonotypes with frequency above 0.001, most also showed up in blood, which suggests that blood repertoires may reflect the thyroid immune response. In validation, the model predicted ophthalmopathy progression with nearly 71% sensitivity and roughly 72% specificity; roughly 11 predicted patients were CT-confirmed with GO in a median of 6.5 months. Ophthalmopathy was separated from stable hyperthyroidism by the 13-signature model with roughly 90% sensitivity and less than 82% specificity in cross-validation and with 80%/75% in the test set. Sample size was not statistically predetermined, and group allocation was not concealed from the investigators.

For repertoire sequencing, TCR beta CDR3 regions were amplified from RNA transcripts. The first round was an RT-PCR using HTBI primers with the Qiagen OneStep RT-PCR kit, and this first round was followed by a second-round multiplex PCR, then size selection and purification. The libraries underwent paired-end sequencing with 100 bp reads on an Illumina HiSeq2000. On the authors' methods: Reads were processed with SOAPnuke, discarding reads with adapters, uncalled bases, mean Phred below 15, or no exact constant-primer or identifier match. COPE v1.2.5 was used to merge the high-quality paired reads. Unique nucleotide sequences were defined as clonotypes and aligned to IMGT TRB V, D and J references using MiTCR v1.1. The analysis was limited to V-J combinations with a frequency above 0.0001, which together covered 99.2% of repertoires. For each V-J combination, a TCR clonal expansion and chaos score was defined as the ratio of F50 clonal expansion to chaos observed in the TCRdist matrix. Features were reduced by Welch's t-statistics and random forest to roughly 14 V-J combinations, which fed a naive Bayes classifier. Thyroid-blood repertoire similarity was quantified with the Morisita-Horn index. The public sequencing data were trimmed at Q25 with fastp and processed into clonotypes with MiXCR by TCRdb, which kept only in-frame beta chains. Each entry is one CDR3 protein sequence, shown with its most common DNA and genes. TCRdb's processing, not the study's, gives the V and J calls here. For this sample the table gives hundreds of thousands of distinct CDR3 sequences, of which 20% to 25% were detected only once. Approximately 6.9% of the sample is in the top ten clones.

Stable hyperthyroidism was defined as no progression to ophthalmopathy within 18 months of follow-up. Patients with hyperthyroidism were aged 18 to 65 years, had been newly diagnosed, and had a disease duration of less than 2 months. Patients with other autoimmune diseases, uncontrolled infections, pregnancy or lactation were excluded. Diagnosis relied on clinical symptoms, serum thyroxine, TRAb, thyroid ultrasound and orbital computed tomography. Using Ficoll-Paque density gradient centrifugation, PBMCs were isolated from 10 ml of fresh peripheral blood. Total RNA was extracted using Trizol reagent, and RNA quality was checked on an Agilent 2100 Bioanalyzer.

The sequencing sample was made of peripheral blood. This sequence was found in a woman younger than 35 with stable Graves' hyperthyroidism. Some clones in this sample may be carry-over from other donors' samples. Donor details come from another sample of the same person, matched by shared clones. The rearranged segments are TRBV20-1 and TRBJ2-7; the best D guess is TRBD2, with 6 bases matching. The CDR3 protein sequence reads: CSARPGEYEQYF. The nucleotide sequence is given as TGCAGTGCTAGGCCGGGGGAATACGAGCAGTACTTC.